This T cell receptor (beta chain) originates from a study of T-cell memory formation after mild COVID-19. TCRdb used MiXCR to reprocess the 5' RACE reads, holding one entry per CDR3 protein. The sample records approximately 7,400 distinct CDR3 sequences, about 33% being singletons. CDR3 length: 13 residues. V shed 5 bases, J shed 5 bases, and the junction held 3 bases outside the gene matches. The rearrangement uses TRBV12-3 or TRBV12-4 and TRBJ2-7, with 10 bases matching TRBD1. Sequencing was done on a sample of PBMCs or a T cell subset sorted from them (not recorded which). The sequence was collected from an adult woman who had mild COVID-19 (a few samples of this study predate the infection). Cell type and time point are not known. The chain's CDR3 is CASSLGTGDEQYF. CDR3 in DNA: TGTGCCAGCAGTCTCGGGACAGGGGACGAGCAGTACTTC.